Listed below are T cell receptor beta chains from one sample, sequenced in a study of post-analysis software for immune sequencing data. One entry per CDR3 protein results from TCRdb running MiXCR on the PCR reads. The sample gives about 460,000 distinct CDR3 sequences, around 40% of which show up once; 12% is in the top ten. The sequenced sample was blood. Receptors were obtained from a girl aged 10-17 years with multiple sclerosis. The CDR3 runs from the conserved cysteine through the conserved F or W. A D gene is named only where the DNA matches it firmly. Clone size appears in some rows only: once, few, many, or a class for an expanded clone.

v_gene	abundance	j_gene	d_gene	CDR3nt	CDR3aa
TRBV28	.	TRBJ1-6	TRBD1	TGTGCCAGCAGTCCGGGACAGGATAATTCACCCCCCCACTTT	CASSPGQDNSPPHF
TRBV7-9	few	TRBJ2-5	.	TGTGCCAGCAGCTTTGTTTTCGGAGCCCGGAGGGGCGAGACCCAGTACTTC	CASSFVFGARRGETQYF
TRBV20-1	.	TRBJ2-7	.	TGCAGTGCTAGAGATGGGGGGTCCTACGAGCAGTACTTC	CSARDGGSYEQYF
TRBV7-2	.	TRBJ2-5	TRBD1	TGTGCCAGCAGCTTTAACCCCGGGACAGGGGGCTCGGAGACCCAGTACTTC	CASSFNPGTGGSETQYF
TRBV27	.	TRBJ2-1	.	TGTGCCAGCAGTTGCTTGGGGCCTCAAGAGACCCAGTTCTTC	CASSCLGPQETQFF
TRBV29-1	.	TRBJ2-3	.	TGCAGCGTTACCTCAGGGAGAACAGATACGCAGTATTTT	CSVTSGRTDTQYF
TRBV7-2	.	TRBJ1-2	TRBD1	TGTGCCAGCAGCTTAGTTTACAGGGGCGGTGATGGCTACACCTTC	CASSLVYRGGDGYTF
TRBV6-5	.	TRBJ2-7	.	TGTGCCAGCAGTTTTACAGCATCAGCCTCCTACGAGCAGTACTTC	CASSFTASASYEQYF
TRBV5-1	few	TRBJ2-1	.	TGCGCCAGCAGCTCCTCTGGGGTGCGGGAGCAGTTCTTC	CASSSSGVREQFF
TRBV4-1	.	TRBJ2-3	.	TGCGCCAGCAGCCCCTTTCGGGGAAGCACAGATACGCAGTATTTT	CASSPFRGSTDTQYF
TRBV7-2	.	TRBJ2-5	TRBD2	TGTGCCAGCAGCTTAAGGGGGAGGACTAGCGGGCCTCAAGAGACCCAGTACTTC	CASSLRGRTSGPQETQYF
TRBV5-1	.	TRBJ1-1	TRBD1	TGCGCCAGCAGCTCCCGGACAGGGGAGGCCACTGAAGCTTTCTTT	CASSSRTGEATEAFF
TRBV10-2	once	TRBJ2-7	TRBD1	TGCGCCAGCAGTGCCGTCATGGCAGGGGGCATATACGAGCAGTACTTC	CASSAVMAGGIYEQYF
TRBV7-8	few	TRBJ1-5	.	TGTGCCAGCAGGCTCGGGTCTAGCAATCAGCCCCAGCATTTT	CASRLGSSNQPQHF
TRBV28	.	TRBJ2-7	TRBD1	TGTGCCAGCAGGTTGGGACAGGGCTACGAGCAGTACTTC	CASRLGQGYEQYF
TRBV7-3	.	TRBJ2-7	.	TGTGCCAGCAGCCCAACGGGACGGACTTCTTACGAGCAGTACTTC	CASSPTGRTSYEQYF
TRBV20-1	.	TRBJ2-3	TRBD2	TGCAGTCTTCCGCGGGAGGCGTATAGCACAGATACGCAGTATTTT	CSLPREAYSTDTQYF
TRBV6-2/TRBV6-3	few	TRBJ1-2	.	TGTGCCAGCAGTTACTCCTATGGCTACACCTTC	CASSYSYGYTF
TRBV7-3	.	TRBJ2-1	TRBD2	TGTGCCAGCAGCCTCTTCGGCGGGAGGCCCGCCTACAATGAGCAGTTCTTC	CASSLFGGRPAYNEQFF
TRBV4-2	.	TRBJ2-1	.	TGTGCCAGCAGCCAAGACGGGCCCAATGAGCAGTTCTTC	CASSQDGPNEQFF
TRBV7-9	few	TRBJ2-7	.	TGTGCCAGCAGCAAGACTCCATACGAGCAGTACTTC	CASSKTPYEQYF
TRBV4-1	.	TRBJ2-1	TRBD2	TGCGCCAGCAGCCAAACTAGCGGGAGGGCCAATGAGCAGTTCTTC	CASSQTSGRANEQFF
TRBV7-9	.	TRBJ2-4	.	TGTGCCAGCAGCTTAGAGGGTTTGGGGAGAGCCAAAAACATTCAGTACTTC	CASSLEGLGRAKNIQYF
TRBV5-1	.	TRBJ1-5	.	TGCGCCAGCAGCTTGGAGGGGGGGCGAAATCAGCCCCAGCATTTT	CASSLEGGRNQPQHF
TRBV12-3/TRBV12-4	few	TRBJ1-4	.	TGTGCCAGCAGTCCCCCAGGGATCGCTAATGAAAAACTGTTTTTT	CASSPPGIANEKLFF
TRBV20-1	few	TRBJ1-5	TRBD1	TGCAGTGCTAGAGATCCAGGGGGCGCGAAGGGCAATCAGCCCCAGCATTTT	CSARDPGGAKGNQPQHF
TRBV5-1	.	TRBJ2-7	TRBD1	TGCGCCAGCCAGAGGACAGGGTCCTACAATGAGCAGTACTTC	CASQRTGSYNEQYF
TRBV6-1	.	TRBJ1-5	.	TGTGCCAGCAGTGAAGCGGATCCAGCCAATCAGCCCCAGCATTTT	CASSEADPANQPQHF
TRBV27	.	TRBJ2-5	.	TGTGCCAGCAAGGCCCTGGGAGAGACCCAGTACTTC	CASKALGETQYF